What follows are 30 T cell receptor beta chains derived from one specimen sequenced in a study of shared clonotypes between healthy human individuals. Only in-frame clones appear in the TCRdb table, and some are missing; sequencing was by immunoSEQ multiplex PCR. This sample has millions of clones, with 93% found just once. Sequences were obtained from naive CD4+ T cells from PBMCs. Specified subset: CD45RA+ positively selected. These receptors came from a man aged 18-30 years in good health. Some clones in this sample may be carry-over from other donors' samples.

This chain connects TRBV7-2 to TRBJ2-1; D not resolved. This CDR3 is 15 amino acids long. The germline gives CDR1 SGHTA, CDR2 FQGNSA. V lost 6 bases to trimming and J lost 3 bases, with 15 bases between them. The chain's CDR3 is CASRNGLLSYNEQFF. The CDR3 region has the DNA TGTGCCAGCAGGAACGGATTACTAAGCTACAATGAGCAGTTCTTC. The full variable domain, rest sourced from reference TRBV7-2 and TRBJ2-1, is GAGVSQSPSNKVTEKGKDVELRCDPISGHTALYWYRQSLGQGLEFLIYFQGNSAPDKSGLPSDRFSAERTGGSVSTLTIQRTQQEDSAVYLCASRNGLLSYNEQFFGPGTRLTVL.

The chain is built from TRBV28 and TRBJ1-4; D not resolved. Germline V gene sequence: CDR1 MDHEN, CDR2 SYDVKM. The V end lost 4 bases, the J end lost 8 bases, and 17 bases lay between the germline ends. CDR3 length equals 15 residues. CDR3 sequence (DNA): TGTGCCAGCAGTTCCCCGGGATCGTCGCAGGAAAAACTGTTTTTT. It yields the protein CASSSPGSSQEKLFF.

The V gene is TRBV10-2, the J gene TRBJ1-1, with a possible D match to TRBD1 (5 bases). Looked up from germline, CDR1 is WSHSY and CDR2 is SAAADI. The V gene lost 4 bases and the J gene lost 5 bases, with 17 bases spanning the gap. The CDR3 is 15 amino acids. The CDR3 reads CASSGGRGGGTEAFF. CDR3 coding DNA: TGCGCCAGCAGTGGCGGGAGGGGCGGGGGGACTGAAGCTTTCTTT.

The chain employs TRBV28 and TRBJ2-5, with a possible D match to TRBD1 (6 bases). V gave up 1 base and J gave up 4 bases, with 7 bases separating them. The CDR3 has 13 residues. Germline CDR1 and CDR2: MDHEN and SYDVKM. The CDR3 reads CASSLYRVETQYF. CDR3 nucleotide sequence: TGTGCCAGCAGTTTATACAGGGTAGAGACCCAGTACTTC.

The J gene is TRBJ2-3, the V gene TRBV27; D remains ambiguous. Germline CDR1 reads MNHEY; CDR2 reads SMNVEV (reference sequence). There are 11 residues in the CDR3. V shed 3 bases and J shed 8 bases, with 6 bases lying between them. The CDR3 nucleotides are TGTGCCAGCAGTTTTTTAGGTACGCAGTATTTT. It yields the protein CASSFLGTQYF.

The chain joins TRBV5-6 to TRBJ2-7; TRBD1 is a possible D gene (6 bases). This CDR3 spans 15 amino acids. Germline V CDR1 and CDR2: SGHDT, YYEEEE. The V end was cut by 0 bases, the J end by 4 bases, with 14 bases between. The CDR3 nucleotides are TGTGCCAGCAGCTTGGCCCCAGGGGCGGGTTACGAGCAGTACTTC. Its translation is CASSLAPGAGYEQYF.

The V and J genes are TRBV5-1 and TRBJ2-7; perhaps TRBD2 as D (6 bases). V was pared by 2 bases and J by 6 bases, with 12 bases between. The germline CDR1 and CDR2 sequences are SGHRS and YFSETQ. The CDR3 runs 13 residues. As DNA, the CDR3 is TGCGCCAGCAGCTTAATTCCGGAGGGCGAGCAGTACTTC. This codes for CASSLIPEGEQYF.

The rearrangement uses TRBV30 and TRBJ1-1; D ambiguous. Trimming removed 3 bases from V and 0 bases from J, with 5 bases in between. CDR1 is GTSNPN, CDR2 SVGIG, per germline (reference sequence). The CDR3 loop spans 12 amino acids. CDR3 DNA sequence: TGTGCCTGGAGGACCGTGAACACTGAAGCTTTCTTT. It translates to CAWRTVNTEAFF. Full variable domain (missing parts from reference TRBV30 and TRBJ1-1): SQTIHQWPATLVQPVGSPLSLECTVEGTSNPNLYWYRQAAGRGLQLLFYSVGIGQISSEVPQNLSASRPQDRQFILSSKKLLLSDSGFYLCAWRTVNTEAFFGQGTRLTVV.

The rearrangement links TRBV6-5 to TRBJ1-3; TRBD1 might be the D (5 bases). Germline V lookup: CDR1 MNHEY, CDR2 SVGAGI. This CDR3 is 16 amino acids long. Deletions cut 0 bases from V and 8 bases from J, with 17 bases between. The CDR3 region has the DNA TGTGCCAGCAGTTACTCGCGGGACCGCTTTCGGGACACCATATATTTT. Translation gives CASSYSRDRFRDTIYF.

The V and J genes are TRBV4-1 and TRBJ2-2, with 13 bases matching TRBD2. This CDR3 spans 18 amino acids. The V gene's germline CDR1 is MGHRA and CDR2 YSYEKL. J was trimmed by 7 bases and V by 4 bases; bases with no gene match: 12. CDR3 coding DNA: TGCGCCAGCAGCCGACTACTAGCGGGAGGGCCTGGGAGCGGGGAGCTGTTTTTT. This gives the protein CASSRLLAGGPGSGELFF.

The CDR3 protein is CASSERGRRNQPQHF. As DNA, the CDR3 is TGTGCCAGCAGTGAGAGGGGCCGACGCAATCAGCCCCAGCATTTT. The V and J genes are TRBV6-1 and TRBJ1-5; D is possibly TRBD1 (5 bases). The CDR3 consists of 15 residues. Per the germline V gene, CDR1 is MNHNS and CDR2 is SASEGT. Trimming stripped 3 bases from V and 2 bases from J, with 11 bases between.

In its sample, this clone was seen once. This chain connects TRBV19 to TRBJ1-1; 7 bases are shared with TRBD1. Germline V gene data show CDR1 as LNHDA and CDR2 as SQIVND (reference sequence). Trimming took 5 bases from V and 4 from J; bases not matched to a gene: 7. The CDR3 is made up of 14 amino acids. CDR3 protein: CASSPRDRFTEAFF. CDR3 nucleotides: TGTGCCAGTAGTCCTCGGGACAGATTCACTGAAGCTTTCTTT.

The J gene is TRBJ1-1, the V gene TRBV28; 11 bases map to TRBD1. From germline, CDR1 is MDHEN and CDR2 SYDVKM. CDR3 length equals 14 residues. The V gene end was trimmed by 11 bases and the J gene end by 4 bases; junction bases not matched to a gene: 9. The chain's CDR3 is CAGGQGARTTEAFF. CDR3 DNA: TGTGCCGGAGGACAGGGGGCCCGGACCACTGAAGCTTTCTTT.

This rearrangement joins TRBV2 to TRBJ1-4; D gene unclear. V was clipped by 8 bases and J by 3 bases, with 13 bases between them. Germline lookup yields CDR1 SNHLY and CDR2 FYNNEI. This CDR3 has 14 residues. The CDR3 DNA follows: TGTGCCAGCCGCCGGACCGTCCCTAATGAAAAACTGTTTTTT. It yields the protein CASRRTVPNEKLFF. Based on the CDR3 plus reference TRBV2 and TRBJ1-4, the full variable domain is EPEVTQTPSHQVTQMGQEVILRCVPISNHLYFYWYRQILGQKVEFLVSFYNNEISEKSEIFDDQFSVERPDGSNFTLKIRSTKLEDSAMYFCASRRTVPNEKLFFGSGTQLSVL.

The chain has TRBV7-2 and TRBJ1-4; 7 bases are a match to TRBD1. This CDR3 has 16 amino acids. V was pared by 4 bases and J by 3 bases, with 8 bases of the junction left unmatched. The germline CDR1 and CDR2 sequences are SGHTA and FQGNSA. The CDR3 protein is CASSWGHRGSNEKLFF. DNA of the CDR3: TGTGCCAGCAGCTGGGGCCACAGGGGCTCTAATGAAAAACTGTTTTTT.

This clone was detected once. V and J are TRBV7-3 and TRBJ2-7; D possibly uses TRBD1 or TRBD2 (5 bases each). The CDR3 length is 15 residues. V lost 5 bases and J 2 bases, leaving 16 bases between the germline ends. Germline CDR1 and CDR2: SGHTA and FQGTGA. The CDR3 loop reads CASSPGRTGPYEQYF. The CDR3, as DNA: TGTGCCAGCAGCCCGGGCCGGACGGGGCCCTACGAGCAGTACTTC.

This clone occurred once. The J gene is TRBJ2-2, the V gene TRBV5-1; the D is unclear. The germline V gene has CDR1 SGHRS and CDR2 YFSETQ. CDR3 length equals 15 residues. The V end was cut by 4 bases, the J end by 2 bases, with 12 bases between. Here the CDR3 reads CASSLVQSNTGELFF. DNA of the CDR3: TGCGCCAGCAGCCTGGTGCAGAGCAACACCGGGGAGCTGTTTTTT.

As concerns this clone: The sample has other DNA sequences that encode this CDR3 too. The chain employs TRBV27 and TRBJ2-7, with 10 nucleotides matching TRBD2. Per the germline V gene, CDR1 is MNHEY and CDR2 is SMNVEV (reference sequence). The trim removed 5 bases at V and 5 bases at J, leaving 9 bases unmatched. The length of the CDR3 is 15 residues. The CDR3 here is CASSPRLAGAHEQYF. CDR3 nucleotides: TGTGCCAGCAGTCCCCGGCTAGCGGGAGCCCACGAGCAGTACTTC.

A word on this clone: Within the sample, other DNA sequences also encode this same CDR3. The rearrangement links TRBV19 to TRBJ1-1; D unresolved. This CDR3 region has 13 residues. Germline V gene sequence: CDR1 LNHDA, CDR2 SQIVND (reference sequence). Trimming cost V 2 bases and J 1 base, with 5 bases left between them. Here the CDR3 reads CASSILRNTEAFF. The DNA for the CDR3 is TGTGCCAGTAGTATATTAAGGAACACTGAAGCTTTCTTT.

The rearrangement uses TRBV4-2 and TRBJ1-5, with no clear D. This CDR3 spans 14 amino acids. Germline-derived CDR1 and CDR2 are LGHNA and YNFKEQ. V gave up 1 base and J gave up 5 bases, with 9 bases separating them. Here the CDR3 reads CASSQVAEDQPQHF. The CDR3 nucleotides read TGTGCCAGCAGCCAAGTTGCAGAAGATCAGCCCCAGCATTTT.

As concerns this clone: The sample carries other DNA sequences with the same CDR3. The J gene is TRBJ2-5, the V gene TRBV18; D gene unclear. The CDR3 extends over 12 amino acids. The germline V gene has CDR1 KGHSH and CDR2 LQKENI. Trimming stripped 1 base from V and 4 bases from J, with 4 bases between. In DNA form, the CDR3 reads TGTGCCAGCTCACCACTTCGAGAGACCCAGTACTTC. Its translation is CASSPLRETQYF.

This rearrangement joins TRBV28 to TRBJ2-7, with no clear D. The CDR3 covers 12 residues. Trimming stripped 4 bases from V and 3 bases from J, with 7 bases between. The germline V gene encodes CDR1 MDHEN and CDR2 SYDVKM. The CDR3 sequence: CASSYGNYEQYF. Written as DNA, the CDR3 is TGTGCCAGCAGTTATGGGAACTACGAGCAGTACTTC.

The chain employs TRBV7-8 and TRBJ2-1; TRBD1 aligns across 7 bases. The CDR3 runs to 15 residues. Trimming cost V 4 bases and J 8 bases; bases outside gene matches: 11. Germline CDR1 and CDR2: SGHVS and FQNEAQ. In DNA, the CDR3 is TGTGCCAGCAGCTCACGACGACAGGGTGGATATGAGCAGTTCTTC. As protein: CASSSRRQGGYEQFF.

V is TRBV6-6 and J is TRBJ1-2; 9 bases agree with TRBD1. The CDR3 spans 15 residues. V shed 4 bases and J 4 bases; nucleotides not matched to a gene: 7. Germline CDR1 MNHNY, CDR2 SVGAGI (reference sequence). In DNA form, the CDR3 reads TGTGCCAGCAGTTCCAATACAGGGGGCGCCTATGGCTACACCTTC. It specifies CASSSNTGGAYGYTF.

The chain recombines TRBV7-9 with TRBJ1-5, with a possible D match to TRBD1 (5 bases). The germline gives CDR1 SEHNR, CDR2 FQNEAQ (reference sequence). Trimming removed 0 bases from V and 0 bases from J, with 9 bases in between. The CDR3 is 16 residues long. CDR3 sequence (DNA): TGTGCCAGCAGCTTAGCGACAGCCTATAGCAATCAGCCCCAGCATTTT. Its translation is CASSLATAYSNQPQHF.

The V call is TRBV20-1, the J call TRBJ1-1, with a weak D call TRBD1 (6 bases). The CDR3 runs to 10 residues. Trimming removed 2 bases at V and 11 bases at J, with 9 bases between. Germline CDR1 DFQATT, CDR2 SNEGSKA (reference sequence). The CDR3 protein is CSARRGDAFF. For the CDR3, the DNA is TGCAGTGCTAGAAGGGGGGACGCTTTCTTT.

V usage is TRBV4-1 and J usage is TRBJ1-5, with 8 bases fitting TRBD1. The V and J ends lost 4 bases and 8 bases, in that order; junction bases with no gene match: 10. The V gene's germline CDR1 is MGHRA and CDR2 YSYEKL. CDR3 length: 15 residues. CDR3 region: CASSPQGQGPEPQHF. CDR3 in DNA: TGCGCCAGCAGCCCACAAGGACAGGGACCGGAGCCCCAGCATTTT.

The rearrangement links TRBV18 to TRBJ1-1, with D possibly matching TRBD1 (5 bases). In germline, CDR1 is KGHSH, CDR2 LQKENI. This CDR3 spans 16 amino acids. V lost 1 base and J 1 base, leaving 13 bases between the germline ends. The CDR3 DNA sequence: TGTGCCAGCTCACCACAACCCGGACATAAGAACACTGAAGCTTTCTTT. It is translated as CASSPQPGHKNTEAFF. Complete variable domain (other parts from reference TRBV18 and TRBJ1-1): NAGVMQNPRHLVRRRGQEARLRCSPMKGHSHVYWYRQLPEEGLKFMVYLQKENIIDESGMPKERFSAEFPKEGPSILRIQQVVRGDSAAYFCASSPQPGHKNTEAFFGQGTRLTVV.

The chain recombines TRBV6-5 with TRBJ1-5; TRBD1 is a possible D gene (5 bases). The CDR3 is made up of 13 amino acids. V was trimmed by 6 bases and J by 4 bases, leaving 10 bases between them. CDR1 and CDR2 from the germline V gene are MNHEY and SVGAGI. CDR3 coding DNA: TGTGCCAGCAGGCCTGACAGAAATCAGCCCCAGCATTTT. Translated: CASRPDRNQPQHF.

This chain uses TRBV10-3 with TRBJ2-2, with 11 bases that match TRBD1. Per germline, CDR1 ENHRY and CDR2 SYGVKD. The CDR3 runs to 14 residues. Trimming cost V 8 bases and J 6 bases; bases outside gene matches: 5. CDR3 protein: CAIERDRGAGELFF. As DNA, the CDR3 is TGTGCCATCGAGAGGGACAGGGGGGCCGGGGAGCTGTTTTTT.